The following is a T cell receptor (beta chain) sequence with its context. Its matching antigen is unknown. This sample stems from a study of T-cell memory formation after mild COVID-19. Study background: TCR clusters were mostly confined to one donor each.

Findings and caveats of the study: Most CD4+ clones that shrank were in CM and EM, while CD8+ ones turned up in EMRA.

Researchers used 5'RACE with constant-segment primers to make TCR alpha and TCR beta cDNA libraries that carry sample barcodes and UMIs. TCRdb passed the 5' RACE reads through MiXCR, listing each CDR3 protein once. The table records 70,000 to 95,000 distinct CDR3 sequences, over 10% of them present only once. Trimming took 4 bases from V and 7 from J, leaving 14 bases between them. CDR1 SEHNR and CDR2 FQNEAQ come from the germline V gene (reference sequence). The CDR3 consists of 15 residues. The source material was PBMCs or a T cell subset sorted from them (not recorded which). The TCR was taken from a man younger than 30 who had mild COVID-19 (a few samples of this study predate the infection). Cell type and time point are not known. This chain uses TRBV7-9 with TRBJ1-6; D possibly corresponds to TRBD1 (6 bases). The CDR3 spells CASSSDSQVNSPLHF. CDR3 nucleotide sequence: TGTGCCAGCAGCTCGGACAGCCAAGTCAATTCACCCCTCCACTTT.